The present T cell receptor (beta chain) was sequenced within a study of Ad26.COV2.S vaccination and SARS-CoV-2 variants. Study summary: A COV1001 Ad26.COV2.S trial-arm participant provided the sample. Dosing was one shot or two shots 56 days apart. Study results and limitations: Researchers cautioned that TCR breadth and depth analyses may have underestimated total T cell responses. The study found similar non-spike TCR breadth in vaccine and placebo recipients.

Indicated treatment: about 20 received Ad26.COV2.S at low or high dose, single or two shots; 5 received placebo; per-sample allocation not given. Sampling happened 63 days after the first vaccine or placebo injection. The method was immunoSEQ multiplex PCR; TCRdb's version includes in-frame clones alone and lacks a portion of them. The sample carries about 220,000 clones, approximately 90% recorded once. CDR1 and CDR2 from the germline V gene are SGHTA and FQGNSA. CDR3 size: 17 residues. The V segment lost 0 bases and the J segment 8 bases; nucleotides outside the gene matches: 12. With regard to this clone: Its antigen is not known.

The sequence derives from a person aged 18-60 years who received the Ad26.COV2.S COVID-19 vaccine or a placebo. The chain carries TRBV7-2 and TRBJ1-4; 7 bases are shared with TRBD1. Sample: peripheral blood, taken in a trial of Ad26.COV2.S vaccine versus placebo. The DNA of the CDR3 is TGTGCCAGCAGCTTAGCGGGTAGGGGGCCGGGTAAAGAAAAACTGTTTTTT. Its translation is CASSLAGRGPGKEKLFF.